This TCR beta chain was captured in a study of CD8 T cells in ankylosing spondylitis. Germline values: CDR1 DFQATT, CDR2 SNEGSKA (reference sequence). Trimming removed 0 bases at V and 0 bases at J, with 9 bases between. The CDR3 sequence is 15 residues long. The sample holds many counts of this clonotype. Its specificity is unknown. Making the TCR beta libraries involved quantitative 5'-RACE with molecular barcodes. One entry per CDR3 protein, called by TCRdb with MiXCR from the 5' RACE reads. The data contain around 150,000 distinct CDR3 sequences, 11% of them singletons. Whole-study findings and limits: Past research had described some motif variants in reactive arthritis synovial fluid and blood.

V and J are TRBV20-1 and TRBJ1-3, with unresolved D. Sequenced input: blood, either unsorted or a sorted T cell fraction (not recorded which). The TCR originated in a male donor with ankylosing spondylitis or in good health (not recorded which). As DNA, the CDR3 is TGCAGTGCTAGAGATCTAGCCGACTCTGGAAACACCATATATTTT. The encoded protein is CSARDLADSGNTIYF.